A single sample gave rise to the 23 T cell receptor beta chains below, sequenced in a study of cytomegalovirus exposure and HLA in healthy donors. Method: immunoSEQ multiplex PCR; TCRdb's copy keeps in-frame clones and lacks some. The data show roughly 330,000 clones, about nine tenths seen once. The sample consisted of PBMCs. Receptor source: a woman in her 30s in good health and CMV-seropositive.

This rearrangement joins TRBV7-8 to TRBJ1-5, with D tentatively TRBD1 (5 bases). V lost 0 bases and J lost 5, with 5 bases in between. This CDR3 contains 13 residues. Per germline, CDR1 SGHVS and CDR2 FQNEAQ. CDR3 residues: CASSLAGDQPQHF. CDR3 sequence (DNA): TGTGCCAGCAGCTTAGCAGGGGATCAGCCCCAGCATTTT. The full variable domain, rest sourced from reference TRBV7-8 and TRBJ1-5, is GAGVSQSPRYKVAKRGQDVALRCDPISGHVSLFWYQQALGQGPEFLTYFQNEAQLDKSGLPSDRFFAERPEGSVSTLKIQRTQQEDSAVYLCASSLAGDQPQHFGDGTRLSIL.

The rearrangement links TRBV21-1 to TRBJ2-1; the D call in the table, TRBD1, was not verified against the DNA. TRBV21-1 represents a pseudogene. This CDR3 has 16 amino acids. CDR3 DNA sequence: TGTGCCAGCAGCGACAAACCAAGAGGACAGGGGATAGGGCAGTTCTTC. Encoded protein: CASSDKPRGQGIGQFF.

The chain joins TRBV30 to TRBJ1-5, with TRBD1 matching over 7 bases. Germline-derived CDR1 and CDR2 are GTSNPN and SVGIG (reference sequence). The CDR3 runs to 19 residues. With V trimmed by 1 base and J by 1 base, 16 bases remained unmatched. CDR3: CAWSEGTGVFKESNQPQHF. The CDR3 DNA sequence: TGTGCCTGGAGTGAAGGTACAGGGGTTTTTAAAGAAAGCAATCAGCCCCAGCATTTT.

The rearrangement uses TRBV5-8 and TRBJ2-7; D unclear. Looked up from germline, CDR1 is SGHTS and CDR2 is YDEGEE. The V gene lost 9 bases and the J gene lost 7 bases, with 11 bases spanning the gap. The CDR3 covers 10 residues. CDR3 sequence: CATSTVEQYF. In nucleotides, the CDR3 is TGTGCCACCTCGACCGTTGAGCAGTACTTC.

This chain uses TRBV18 with TRBJ2-7, with 7 positions matching TRBD1. Germline CDR1 KGHSH, CDR2 LQKENI. Trimming took 2 bases from V and 7 from J; bases not matched to a gene: 8. The CDR3 length is 14 residues. The CDR3 DNA follows: TGTGCCAGCTCACCAGAGACAGGGATGAGTGAGCAGTACTTC. Protein sequence: CASSPETGMSEQYF.

This chain links TRBV11-2 with TRBJ2-7, with 11 positions matching TRBD1. Germline V lookup: CDR1 SGHAT, CDR2 FQNNGV. The ends lost 5 bases at V and 4 bases at J; junction bases unmatched: 4. There are 14 residues in the CDR3. The CDR3 region is CASSRGTGGYEQYF. CDR3 in DNA: TGTGCCAGCAGCCGCGGGACAGGGGGTTACGAGCAGTACTTC.

Here the CDR3 reads CASSLVSGGPGSTDTQYF. The CDR3 bases are TGCGCCAGCAGCTTGGTTAGCGGGGGGCCGGGTAGCACAGATACGCAGTATTTT. The V gene is TRBV5-1, the J gene TRBJ2-3; 10 nucleotides match TRBD2. The CDR3 consists of 18 residues. Germline values: CDR1 SGHRS, CDR2 YFSETQ. V lost 0 bases to trimming and J lost 0 bases; unmatched junction nucleotides: 7.

The chain links TRBV10-3 to TRBJ2-3; D possibly matches TRBD1 or TRBD2 (5 bases each). The V end was cut by 2 bases, the J end by 2 bases, with 8 bases between. The length of the CDR3 is 14 residues. Germline V gene sequence: CDR1 ENHRY, CDR2 SYGVKD. The CDR3 sequence is CAISEPGTTDTQYF. CDR3 nucleotide sequence: TGTGCCATCAGTGAGCCGGGGACCACAGATACGCAGTATTTT.

The genes are TRBV28 and TRBJ1-1, with TRBD1 as a possible D gene (6 bases). V gave up 3 bases and J gave up 2 bases, with 22 bases separating them. The germline gives CDR1 MDHEN, CDR2 SYDVKM. The CDR3 spans 18 residues. The CDR3 DNA reads TGTGCCAGCAGTTTCCTTTATGATTTGGGGGGCGCCAACACTGAAGCTTTCTTT. It codes for CASSFLYDLGGANTEAFF.

This clone was counted once. This sequence joins TRBV28 and TRBJ1-1; unclear D gene. Germline loops: CDR1 MDHEN, CDR2 SYDVKM. CDR3 length equals 11 residues. The V end lost 8 bases, the J end lost 7 bases, and 11 bases lay between the germline ends. The CDR3 loop reads CASREVDEAFF. Written as DNA, the CDR3 is TGTGCCAGCCGTGAGGTTGATGAAGCTTTCTTT. The complete variable domain, with remaining parts taken from reference TRBV28 and TRBJ1-1, reads DVKVTQSSRYLVKRTGEKVFLECVQDMDHENMFWYRQDPGLGLRLIYFSYDVKMKEKGDIPEGYSVSREKKERFSLILESASTNQTSMYLCASREVDEAFFGQGTRLTVV.

The rearrangement joins TRBV5-1 to TRBJ2-1, with 7 nucleotides matching TRBD2. There are 15 residues in the CDR3. Germline CDR1 is SGHRS and CDR2 is YFSETQ. V shed 0 bases, J shed 5 bases, and the junction held 5 bases outside the gene matches. The DNA of the CDR3 is TGCGCCAGCAGCTTGGTTGTAGCGGGTAACAATGAGCAGTTCTTC. Translation: CASSLVVAGNNEQFF.

In this sample, this clone turned up once. The rearrangement links TRBV13 to TRBJ1-2; a possible D gene is TRBD1 (5 bases). Germline V CDR1 and CDR2: PRHDT, FYEKMQ (reference sequence). V was shortened by 0 bases and J by 2 bases, with 13 bases between the two germline ends. This CDR3 spans 16 amino acids. The CDR3 sequence: CASSLGRADINYGYTF. In DNA form, the CDR3 reads TGTGCCAGCAGCTTAGGCAGGGCGGATATCAACTATGGCTACACCTTC.

The chain uses TRBV4-3 and TRBJ2-1; D unclear. There are 14 residues in the CDR3. Germline CDR1 LGHNA, CDR2 YSLEER. Deletions cut 0 bases from V and 10 bases from J, with 13 bases between. The CDR3 sequence is CASSQDRPPAEQFF. CDR3 bases: TGCGCCAGCAGCCAAGATAGGCCCCCCGCCGAGCAGTTCTTC.

This chain joins TRBV5-4 and TRBJ1-1; D possibly corresponds to TRBD1 (5 bases). The V end lost 4 bases, the J end lost 5 bases, and 12 bases lay between the germline ends. The CDR3 has 13 amino acids. CDR1 SGHNT and CDR2 YYREEE come from the germline V gene (reference sequence). For the CDR3, the DNA is TGTGCCAGCAGCCCCCAGGGTTGGACTGAAGCTTTCTTT. Encoded protein: CASSPQGWTEAFF.

This chain joins TRBV30 and TRBJ2-2, with TRBD1 identical over 9 bases. The CDR3 length is 14 residues. Trimming cost V 3 bases and J 7 bases; bases outside gene matches: 6. Germline V gives CDR1 GTSNPN, CDR2 SVGIG (reference sequence). CDR3 DNA sequence: TGTGCCTGGAGATCCGGGACAGGGAACGGGGAGCTGTTTTTT. This sequence encodes CAWRSGTGNGELFF.

This chain links TRBV9 with TRBJ2-7; 11 bases are shared with TRBD2. Unmatched junction bases numbered 14, after V lost 2 bases and J lost 4 bases. The CDR3 is 18 amino acids. Germline V gene sequence: CDR1 SGDLS, CDR2 YYNGEE. CDR3 sequence reads: CASSVGTSGNKLKYEQYF. The CDR3 DNA reads as TGTGCCAGCAGCGTCGGGACTAGCGGAAACAAGTTAAAGTACGAGCAGTACTTC.

The chain links TRBV7-9 to TRBJ2-1; the match to TRBD2 covers 7 bases. The CDR3 totals 13 residues. Germline CDR1 reads SEHNR; CDR2 reads FQNEAQ (reference sequence). Germline trimming cut 10 bases from V and 2 bases from J; bases unmatched to any gene: 5. The CDR3 here is CATTGTTYNEQFF. For the CDR3, the DNA is TGTGCCACCACTGGGACTACCTACAATGAGCAGTTCTTC.

The genes are TRBV5-1 and TRBJ2-6; D is unresolved. CDR3 size: 16 residues. V lost 0 bases, J lost 2 bases, and 9 bases lay in between. Germline loops: CDR1 SGHRS, CDR2 YFSETQ. Written as DNA, the CDR3 is TGCGCCAGCAGCTTGGATGAATTAGCTGGGGCCAACGTCCTGACTTTC. It codes for CASSLDELAGANVLTF.

This clone came up once. The chain joins TRBV4-1 to TRBJ2-7, with TRBD1 matching over 7 bases. The CDR3 is 16 amino acids. CDR1 is MGHRA and CDR2 is YSYEKL in the germline V gene. J was trimmed by 0 bases and V by 2 bases; bases with no gene match: 7. This CDR3 is CASSQIERTGSYEQYF. The CDR3 DNA sequence: TGCGCCAGCAGCCAAATAGAACGGACAGGCTCCTACGAGCAGTACTTC.

The J gene is TRBJ1-2, the V gene TRBV4-2, with a weak D call TRBD1 (6 bases). The CDR3 is 16 amino acids. With 0 bases removed from V and 2 bases from J, the gap between germline ends came to 13 bases. Looked up from germline, CDR1 is LGHNA and CDR2 is YNFKEQ. CDR3 in DNA: TGTGCCAGCAGCCAAGATTTGGGGGCGGGGAACTATGGCTACACCTTC. Protein product: CASSQDLGAGNYGYTF.

A word on this clone: Other DNA sequences in this sample translate to the same CDR3. This chain connects TRBV6-5 to TRBJ1-1; D is unclear. The V gene lost 0 bases and the J gene lost 1 base, with 3 bases spanning the gap. Germline CDR1 MNHEY, CDR2 SVGAGI. The CDR3 totals 13 residues. CDR3 region: CASSYSRNTEAFF. The CDR3 DNA sequence: TGTGCCAGCAGTTACTCTAGGAACACTGAAGCTTTCTTT.

As regards this clone: The sample contains more than one DNA sequence encoding this CDR3. The chain carries TRBV7-2 and TRBJ1-5; no firm D call. This CDR3 has 13 amino acids. The V end was cut by 1 base, the J end by 5 bases, with 6 bases between. Germline CDR1 SGHTA, CDR2 FQGNSA. The CDR3, as DNA: TGTGCCAGCAGCTTAGACCGAGATCAGCCCCAGCATTTT. Translation: CASSLDRDQPQHF.

The V gene is TRBV7-7, the J gene TRBJ2-2; no clear D. This CDR3 spans 17 amino acids. V was cut by 3 bases and J by 3 bases, with 17 bases left in between. Germline V CDR1 and CDR2: SSHAT, FNYEAQ (reference sequence). The CDR3 coding sequence is TGTGCCAGCAGCTTGTCGGTCGACCGAACATACACCGGGGAGCTGTTTTTT. Translating gives CASSLSVDRTYTGELFF.